The following is a T cell receptor (beta chain) sequence with its context. CDR3 length: 12 amino acids. CDR1 LNHNV and CDR2 YYDKDF come from the germline V gene (reference sequence). With 0 bases removed from V and 9 bases from J, the gap between germline ends came to 6 bases. Participant-reported clinical history was the basis for cohort assignment. The data derive from a study of blood T cell repertoires in COVID-19. Study details: COVID-19 samples, acute and convalescent, were from the United States, Italy and Spain.

Original processing methods: Amplification with reference gene primers provided the estimates of nucleated cell counts. Measured with immunoSEQ multiplex PCR; TCRdb has only the in-frame clones, and not every one. The V and J calls and the clone size are those of that table, but D and trimming were determined from the DNA. There are 50,000 to 70,000 clones in the sample; just over 70% occur only once, and around half lies in the top ten. This sequence originates from an older woman who had been exposed to COVID-19. The material sequenced was PBMCs or T cells enriched from blood (not recorded which). The genes are TRBV15 and TRBJ2-1; tentatively, D is TRBD2 (6 bases). CDR3 loop: CATSRDSGEQFF. In DNA, the CDR3 is TGTGCCACCAGCAGAGATAGCGGTGAGCAGTTCTTC. The full variable domain, its missing parts supplied by reference TRBV15 and TRBJ2-1, is DAMVIQNPRYQVTQFGKPVTLSCSQTLNHNVMYWYQQKSSQAPKLLFHYYDKDFNNEADTPDNFQSRRPNTSFCFLDIRSPGLGDTAMYLCATSRDSGEQFFGPGTRLTVL.